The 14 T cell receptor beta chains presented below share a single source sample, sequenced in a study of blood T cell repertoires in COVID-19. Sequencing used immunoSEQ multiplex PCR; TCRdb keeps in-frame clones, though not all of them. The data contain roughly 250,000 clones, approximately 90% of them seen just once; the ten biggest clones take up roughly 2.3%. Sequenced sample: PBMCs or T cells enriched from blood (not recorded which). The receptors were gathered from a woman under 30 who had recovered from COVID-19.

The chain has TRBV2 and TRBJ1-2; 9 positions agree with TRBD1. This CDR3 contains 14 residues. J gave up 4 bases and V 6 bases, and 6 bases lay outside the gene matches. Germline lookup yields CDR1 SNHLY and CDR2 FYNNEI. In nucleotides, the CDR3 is TGTGCCAGCAGCCAGGGACAGGGTGGCTATGGCTACACCTTC. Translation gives CASSQGQGGYGYTF.

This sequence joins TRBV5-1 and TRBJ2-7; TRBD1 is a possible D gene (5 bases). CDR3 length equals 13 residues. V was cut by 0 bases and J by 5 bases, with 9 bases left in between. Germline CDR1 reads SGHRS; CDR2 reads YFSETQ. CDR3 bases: TGCGCCAGCAGCTTGGGCAGGGCCAACGAGCAGTACTTC. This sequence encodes CASSLGRANEQYF.

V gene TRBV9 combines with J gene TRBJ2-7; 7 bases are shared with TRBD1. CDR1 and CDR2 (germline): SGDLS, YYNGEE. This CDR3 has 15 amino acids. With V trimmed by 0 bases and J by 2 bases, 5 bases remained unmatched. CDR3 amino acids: CASSVDVGGTYEQYF. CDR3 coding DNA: TGTGCCAGCAGCGTAGATGTAGGGGGCACCTACGAGCAGTACTTC.

Here the CDR3 reads CASSRDFGADGANVLTF. The CDR3 region has the DNA TGTGCCAGCAGCCGGGACTTCGGGGCAGATGGGGCCAACGTCCTGACTTTC. The chain is built from TRBV5-4 and TRBJ2-6, with TRBD2 as a possible D gene (6 bases). Trimming shortened V by 4 bases and J by 3 bases, and 17 bases separated the two germline ends. The CDR3 extends over 17 amino acids. The germline gives CDR1 SGHNT, CDR2 YYREEE (reference sequence).

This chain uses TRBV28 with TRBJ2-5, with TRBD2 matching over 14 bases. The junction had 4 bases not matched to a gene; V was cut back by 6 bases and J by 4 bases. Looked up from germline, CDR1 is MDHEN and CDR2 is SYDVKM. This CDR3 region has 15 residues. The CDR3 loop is CASRPGTSGRETQYF. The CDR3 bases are TGTGCCAGCAGACCCGGGACTAGCGGGAGAGAGACCCAGTACTTC.

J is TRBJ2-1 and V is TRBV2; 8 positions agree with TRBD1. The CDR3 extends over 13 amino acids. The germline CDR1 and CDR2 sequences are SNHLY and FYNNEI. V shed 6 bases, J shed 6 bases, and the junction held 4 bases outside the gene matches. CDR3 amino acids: CASSGTGGNEQFF. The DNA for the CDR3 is TGTGCCAGCAGCGGGACAGGCGGCAATGAGCAGTTCTTC.

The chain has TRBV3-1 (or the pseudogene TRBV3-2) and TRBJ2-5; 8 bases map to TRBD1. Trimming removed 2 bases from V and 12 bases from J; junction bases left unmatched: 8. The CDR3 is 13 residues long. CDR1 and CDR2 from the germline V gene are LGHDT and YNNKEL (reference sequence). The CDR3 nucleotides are TGTGCCAGCAGCCAAAAGAGTGGGACAGGAGAGTACTTC. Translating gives CASSQKSGTGEYF.

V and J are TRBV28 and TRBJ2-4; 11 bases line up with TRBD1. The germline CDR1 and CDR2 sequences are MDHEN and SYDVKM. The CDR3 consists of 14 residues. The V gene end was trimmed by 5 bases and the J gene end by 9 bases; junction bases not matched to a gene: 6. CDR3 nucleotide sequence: TGTGCCAGCAGTCGGGGACAGGGGGTAGTCATTCAGTACTTC. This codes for CASSRGQGVVIQYF.

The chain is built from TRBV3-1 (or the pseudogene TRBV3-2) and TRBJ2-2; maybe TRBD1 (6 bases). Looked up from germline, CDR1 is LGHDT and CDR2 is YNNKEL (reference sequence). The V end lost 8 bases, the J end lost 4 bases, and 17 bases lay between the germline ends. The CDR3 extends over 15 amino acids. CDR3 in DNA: TGTGCCAGCGGCTTAAGAGGGGGTTTCACCGGGGAGCTGTTTTTT. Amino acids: CASGLRGGFTGELFF.

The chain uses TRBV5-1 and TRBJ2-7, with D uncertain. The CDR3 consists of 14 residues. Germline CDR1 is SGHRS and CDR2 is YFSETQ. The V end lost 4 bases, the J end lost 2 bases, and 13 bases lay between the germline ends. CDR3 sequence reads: CASSPSSATYEQYF. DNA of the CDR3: TGCGCCAGCAGCCCCTCCTCTGCGACCTACGAGCAGTACTTC.

CDR3 nucleotide sequence: TGTGCCAGCAGCGAACAGGGGACTGAAGCTTTCTTT. Amino acid sequence: CASSEQGTEAFF. The rearrangement links TRBV11-3 to TRBJ1-1; 7 bases line up with TRBD1. The V gene end was trimmed by 5 bases and the J gene end by 5 bases; junction bases not matched to a gene: 2. Germline CDR1 is SGHNT and CDR2 is YENEEA. This CDR3 contains 12 residues.

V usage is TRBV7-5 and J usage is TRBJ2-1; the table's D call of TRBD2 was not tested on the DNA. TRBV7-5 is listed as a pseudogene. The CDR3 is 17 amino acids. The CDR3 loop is CARSFPETTSGLNEQFF. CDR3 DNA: TGTGCCAGAAGCTTTCCCGAAACGACTAGCGGGCTCAATGAGCAGTTCTTC.

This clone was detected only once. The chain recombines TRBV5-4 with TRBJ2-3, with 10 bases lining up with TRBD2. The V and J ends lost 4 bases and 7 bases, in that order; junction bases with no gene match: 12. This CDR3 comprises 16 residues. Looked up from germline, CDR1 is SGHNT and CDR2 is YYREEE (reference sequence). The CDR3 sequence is CASSPGGLAGDHTQYF. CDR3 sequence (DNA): TGTGCCAGCAGCCCCGGCGGGCTAGCGGGGGATCATACGCAGTATTTT. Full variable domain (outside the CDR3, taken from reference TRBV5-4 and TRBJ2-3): ETGVTQSPTHLIKTRGQQVTLRCSSQSGHNTVSWYQQALGQGPQFIFQYYREEENGRGNFPPRFSGLQFPNYSSELNVNALELDDSALYLCASSPGGLAGDHTQYFGPGTRLTVL.

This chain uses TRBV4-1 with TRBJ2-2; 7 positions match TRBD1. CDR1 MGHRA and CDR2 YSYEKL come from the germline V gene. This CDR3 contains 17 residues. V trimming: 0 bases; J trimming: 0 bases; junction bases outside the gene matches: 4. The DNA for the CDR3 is TGCGCCAGCAGCCAAGAGGCCGGGACAGCGAACACCGGGGAGCTGTTTTTT. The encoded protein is CASSQEAGTANTGELFF.